The 14 T cell receptor beta chains below come from one sample, sequenced in a study of T cell changes during pregnancy in multiple sclerosis. Assay: immunoSEQ multiplex PCR; the TCRdb copy retains only in-frame clones and omits some. The profile shows around 77,000 clones, around 94% of them singletons. The sample was peripheral blood, taken in the third trimester of pregnancy. The receptors derive from a female donor with multiple sclerosis, enrolled in a pregnancy study.

The chain combines TRBV28 with TRBJ1-4; a weak D match, TRBD1 (5 bases). This CDR3 has 14 amino acids. The V gene's germline CDR1 is MDHEN and CDR2 SYDVKM. V lost 6 bases to trimming and J lost 5 bases, with 13 bases between them. CDR3 residues: CASSSADSNEKLFF. The CDR3 coding sequence is TGTGCCAGCAGCTCAGCCGACAGCAATGAAAAACTGTTTTTT.

The gene calls are TRBV18 and TRBJ2-1, with TRBD2 identical over 16 bases. The V gene end was trimmed by 4 bases and the J gene end by 1 base; junction bases not matched to a gene: 13. Germline assignment: CDR1 KGHSH and CDR2 LQKENI. The CDR3 is 21 residues long. This chain's CDR3 is CASSQNSGTSGRAGSYNEQFF. CDR3 coding DNA: TGTGCCAGCTCACAGAATTCCGGGACTAGCGGGAGGGCGGGGTCCTACAATGAGCAGTTCTTC.

The chain couples TRBV6-5 to TRBJ1-1, with TRBD1 identical over 8 bases. CDR3 length: 16 residues. From germline, CDR1 is MNHEY and CDR2 SVGAGI. After removal of 1 base from V and 5 bases from J, the junction contained 9 bases not matched to a gene. The CDR3 nucleotides read TGTGCCAGCAGTTACTGGGCAGGGGGCGCGAATACTGAAGCTTTCTTT. It encodes CASSYWAGGANTEAFF.

V is TRBV29-1 and J is TRBJ2-7; 7 nucleotides align to TRBD2. Per the germline V gene, CDR1 is SQVTM and CDR2 is ANQGSEA. This CDR3 spans 18 amino acids. Trimming took 1 base from V and 1 from J; bases not matched to a gene: 16. The CDR3 DNA sequence: TGCAGCGTTGAAGGAACGGGAGGTGCCTTTCCCGTATCCTACGAGCAGTACTTC. Translating it yields CSVEGTGGAFPVSYEQYF.

CDR3 sequence (DNA): TGTGCCAGTAGTATAAGGACTAGCGGGAGAAAAAGCTCCTACAATGAGCAGTTCTTC. Protein: CASSIRTSGRKSSYNEQFF. The genes are TRBV19 and TRBJ2-1; TRBD2 matches 13 bases. CDR1 is LNHDA, CDR2 SQIVND, per germline (reference sequence). The CDR3 totals 19 residues. With V trimmed by 2 bases and J by 0 bases, 7 bases remained unmatched. Complete variable domain (other parts from reference TRBV19 and TRBJ2-1): DGGITQSPKYLFRKEGQNVTLSCEQNLNHDAMYWYRQDPGQGLRLIYYSQIVNDFQKGDIAEGYSVSREKKESFPLTVTSAQKNPTAFYLCASSIRTSGRKSSYNEQFFGPGTRLTVL.

The chain employs TRBV10-3 and TRBJ1-1; perhaps TRBD1 as D (6 bases). The CDR3 consists of 15 residues. Deletions cut 5 bases from V and 4 bases from J, with 17 bases between. From germline, CDR1 is ENHRY and CDR2 SYGVKD. The CDR3 coding sequence is TGTGCCATCAGTAGAAGAACAGGGTGGGGCACTGAAGCTTTCTTT. It codes for CAISRRTGWGTEAFF.

The chain has TRBV29-1 and TRBJ2-5; weak D call: TRBD2 (5 bases). CDR1 and CDR2 (germline): SQVTM, ANQGSEA. Trimming pared 8 bases from V and 0 bases from J, leaving 13 bases between. The CDR3 loop spans 13 amino acids. The CDR3 protein is CSTGLANQETQYF. The CDR3 region has the DNA TGCAGCACCGGCCTAGCAAACCAAGAGACCCAGTACTTC.

The rearrangement joins TRBV19 to TRBJ1-3; 9 bases map to TRBD1. Trimming removed 5 bases from V and 2 bases from J; junction bases left unmatched: 10. Germline lookup yields CDR1 LNHDA and CDR2 SQIVND (reference sequence). The CDR3 loop spans 17 amino acids. DNA for the CDR3: TGTGCCAGTAGTCTAGGGACAGGGTACGTTGCTGGAAACACCATATATTTT. Translating it yields CASSLGTGYVAGNTIYF.

V and J are TRBV5-1 and TRBJ2-3, with 11 positions matching TRBD1. Trimming at V came to 5 bases and at J to 5 bases, leaving 13 bases not matched to a gene. Germline assignment: CDR1 SGHRS and CDR2 YFSETQ. This CDR3 contains 17 residues. The CDR3 reads CASSGTGGLVWGDTQYF. DNA of the CDR3: TGCGCCAGCAGTGGGACAGGGGGTCTTGTATGGGGAGATACGCAGTATTTT. The entire variable domain, with the rest obtained from reference TRBV5-1 and TRBJ2-3, is as follows: KAGVTQTPRYLIKTRGQQVTLSCSPISGHRSVSWYQQTPGQGLQFLFEYFSETQRNKGNFPGRFSGRQFSNSRSEMNVSTLELGDSALYLCASSGTGGLVWGDTQYFGPGTRLTVL.

This clone was observed a handful of times. The chain is built from TRBV6-6 and TRBJ2-2; TRBD2 matches at 8 bases. The CDR3 has 15 residues. V trimming: 4 bases; J trimming: 6 bases; junction bases outside the gene matches: 7. Germline CDR1 and CDR2: MNHNY and SVGAGI (reference sequence). This CDR3 reads CASSLREASSGELFF. In DNA, the CDR3 is TGTGCCAGCAGTTTGCGGGAGGCCTCCTCCGGGGAGCTGTTTTTT.

The rearrangement uses TRBV12-5 and TRBJ2-1; 8 bases agree with TRBD2. From germline, CDR1 is LGHNT and CDR2 FRNRAP. V trimming: 0 bases; J trimming: 4 bases; junction bases outside the gene matches: 5. CDR3 length: 16 amino acids. The CDR3 nucleotides are TGTGCTAGTGGTTTGGTGTTAGGGACTAGTTACAATGAGCAGTTCTTC. Protein sequence: CASGLVLGTSYNEQFF.

The chain has TRBV20-1 and TRBJ1-4; 7 positions agree with TRBD1. Germline V gives CDR1 DFQATT, CDR2 SNEGSKA (reference sequence). The ends lost 5 bases at V and 8 bases at J; junction bases unmatched: 2. The CDR3 extends over 11 amino acids. The CDR3 sequence is CSAGDREKLFF. The CDR3 coding sequence is TGCAGTGCTGGGGACAGAGAAAAACTGTTTTTT.

DNA of the CDR3: TGTGCCAGTAACCTTGGACAGGGGTTTGTAAGCAATCAGCCCCAGCATTTT. Its translation is CASNLGQGFVSNQPQHF. This chain links TRBV19 with TRBJ1-5, with 9 bases that match TRBD1. V was clipped by 7 bases and J by 1 base; unmatched bases: 11. The CDR3 contains 17 residues. Per germline, CDR1 LNHDA and CDR2 SQIVND (reference sequence). Looking up the rest from reference TRBV19 and TRBJ1-5 gives the full variable domain: DGGITQSPKYLFRKEGQNVTLSCEQNLNHDAMYWYRQDPGQGLRLIYYSQIVNDFQKGDIAEGYSVSREKKESFPLTVTSAQKNPTAFYLCASNLGQGFVSNQPQHFGDGTRLSIL.

V gene TRBV15 combines with J gene TRBJ1-2, with a tentative D call TRBD1 (5 bases). From germline, CDR1 is LNHNV and CDR2 YYDKDF (reference sequence). Trimming removed 5 bases from V and 2 bases from J, with 12 bases in between. The CDR3 contains 14 residues. The CDR3 region is CATSRKGINYGYTF. The CDR3 DNA reads TGTGCCACCAGCCGAAAGGGGATCAACTATGGCTACACCTTC.